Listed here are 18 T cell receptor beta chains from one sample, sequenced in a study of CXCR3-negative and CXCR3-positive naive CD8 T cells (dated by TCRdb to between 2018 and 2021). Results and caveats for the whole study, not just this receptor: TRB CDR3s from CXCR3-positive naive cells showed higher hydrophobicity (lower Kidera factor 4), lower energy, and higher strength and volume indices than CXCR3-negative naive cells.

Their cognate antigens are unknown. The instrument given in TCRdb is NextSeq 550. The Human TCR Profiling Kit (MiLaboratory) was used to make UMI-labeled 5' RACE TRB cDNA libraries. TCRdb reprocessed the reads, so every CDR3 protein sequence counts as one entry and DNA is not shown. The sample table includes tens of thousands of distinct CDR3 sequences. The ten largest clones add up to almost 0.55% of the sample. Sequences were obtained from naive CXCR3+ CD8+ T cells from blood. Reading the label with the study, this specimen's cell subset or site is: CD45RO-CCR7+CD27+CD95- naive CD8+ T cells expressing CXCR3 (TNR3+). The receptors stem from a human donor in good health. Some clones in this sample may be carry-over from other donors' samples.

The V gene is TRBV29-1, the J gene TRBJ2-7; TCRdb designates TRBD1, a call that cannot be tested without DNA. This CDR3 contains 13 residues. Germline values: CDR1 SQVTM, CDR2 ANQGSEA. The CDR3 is CSVEQGGRGEQYF.

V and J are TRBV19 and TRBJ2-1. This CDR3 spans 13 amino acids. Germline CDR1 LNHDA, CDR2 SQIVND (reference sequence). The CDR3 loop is CASSMSIYNEQFF. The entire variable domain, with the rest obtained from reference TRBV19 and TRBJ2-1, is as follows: DGGITQSPKYLFRKEGQNVTLSCEQNLNHDAMYWYRQDPGQGLRLIYYSQIVNDFQKGDIAEGYSVSREKKESFPLTVTSAQKNPTAFYLCASSMSIYNEQFFGPGTRLTVL.

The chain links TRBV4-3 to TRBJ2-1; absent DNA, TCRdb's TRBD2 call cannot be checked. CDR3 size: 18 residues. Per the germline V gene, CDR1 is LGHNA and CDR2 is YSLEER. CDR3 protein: CASSHPGLAGMSYNEQFF.

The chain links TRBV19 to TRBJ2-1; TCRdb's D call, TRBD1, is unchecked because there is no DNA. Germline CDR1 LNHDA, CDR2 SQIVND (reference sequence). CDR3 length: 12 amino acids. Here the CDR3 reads CASSQGNNEQFF.

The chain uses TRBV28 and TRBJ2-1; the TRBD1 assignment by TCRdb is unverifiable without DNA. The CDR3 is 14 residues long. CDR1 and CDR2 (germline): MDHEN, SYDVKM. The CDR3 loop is CASSRDTRYNEQFF.

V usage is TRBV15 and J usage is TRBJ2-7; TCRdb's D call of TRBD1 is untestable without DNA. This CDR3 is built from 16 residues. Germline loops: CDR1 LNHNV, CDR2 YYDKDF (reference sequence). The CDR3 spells CATSRIGQGGSYEQYF.

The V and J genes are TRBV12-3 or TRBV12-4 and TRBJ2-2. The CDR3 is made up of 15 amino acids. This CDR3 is CASSLVGTNTGELFF.

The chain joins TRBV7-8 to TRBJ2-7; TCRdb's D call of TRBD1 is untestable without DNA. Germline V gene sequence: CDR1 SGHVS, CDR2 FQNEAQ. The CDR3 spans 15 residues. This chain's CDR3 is CASSLRPGAGSEQYF.

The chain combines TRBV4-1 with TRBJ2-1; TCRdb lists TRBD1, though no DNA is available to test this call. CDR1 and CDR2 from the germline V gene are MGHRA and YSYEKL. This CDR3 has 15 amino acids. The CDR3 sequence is CASSHWTGVLNEQFF.

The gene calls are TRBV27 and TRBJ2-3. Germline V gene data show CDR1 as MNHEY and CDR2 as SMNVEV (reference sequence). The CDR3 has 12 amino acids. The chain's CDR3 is CASSFPTDTQYF.

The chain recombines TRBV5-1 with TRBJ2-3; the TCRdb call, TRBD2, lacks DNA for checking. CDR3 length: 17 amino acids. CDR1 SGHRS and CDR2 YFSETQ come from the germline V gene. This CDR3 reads CASSLEPSGSLTDTQYF.

The CDR3 sequence: CASSPQTGGGVNTEAFF. The genes are TRBV4-1 and TRBJ1-1. Germline CDR1 is MGHRA and CDR2 is YSYEKL. The CDR3 extends over 17 amino acids.

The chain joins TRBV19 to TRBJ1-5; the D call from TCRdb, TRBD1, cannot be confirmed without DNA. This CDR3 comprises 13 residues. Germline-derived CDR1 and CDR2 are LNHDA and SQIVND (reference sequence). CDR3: CASSIATPEPQHF.

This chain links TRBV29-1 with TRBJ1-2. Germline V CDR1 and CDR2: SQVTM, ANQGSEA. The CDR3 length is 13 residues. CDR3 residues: CSVEGYVNYGYTF.

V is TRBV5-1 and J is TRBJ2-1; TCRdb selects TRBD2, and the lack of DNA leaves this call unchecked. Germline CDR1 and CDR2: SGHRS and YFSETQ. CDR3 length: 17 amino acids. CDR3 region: CASSLAASGEQYNEQFF.

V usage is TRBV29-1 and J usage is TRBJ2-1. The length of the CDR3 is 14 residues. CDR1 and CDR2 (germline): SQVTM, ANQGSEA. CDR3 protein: CSVDGESSYNEQFF.

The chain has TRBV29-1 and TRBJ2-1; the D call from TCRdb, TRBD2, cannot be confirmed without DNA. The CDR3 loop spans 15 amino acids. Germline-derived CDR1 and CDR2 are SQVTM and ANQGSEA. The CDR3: CSVDLAGGYDNEQFF.

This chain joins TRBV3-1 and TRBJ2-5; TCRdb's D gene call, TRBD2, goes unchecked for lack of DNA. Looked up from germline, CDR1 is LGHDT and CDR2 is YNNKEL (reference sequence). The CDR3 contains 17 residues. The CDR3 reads CASSHKNSGGEEETQYF.